These 26 T cell receptor beta chains originate from one sample sequenced in a study of cytomegalovirus exposure and HLA in healthy donors. Assay: immunoSEQ multiplex PCR; the TCRdb copy retains only in-frame clones and omits some. The sample yields fewer than 250,000 clones, about 83% seen once. Sequenced sample: PBMCs. All receptors derive from a man younger than 35 in good health and CMV-seronegative.

The chain employs TRBV19 and TRBJ2-3, with D possibly matching TRBD2 (6 bases). V was trimmed by 3 bases and J by 0 bases, leaving 10 bases between them. Germline-derived CDR1 and CDR2 are LNHDA and SQIVND (reference sequence). The length of the CDR3 is 15 residues. CDR3 bases: TGTGCCAGTAGTATTCAGGGAGGTAGCACAGATACGCAGTATTTT. This encodes CASSIQGGSTDTQYF.

This chain joins TRBV7-2 and TRBJ2-7; 9 bases align to TRBD1. Germline loops: CDR1 SGHTA, CDR2 FQGNSA. V gave up 5 bases and J gave up 3 bases; unmatched junction bases: 8. The length of the CDR3 is 15 residues. The CDR3 DNA reads as TGTGCCAGCAGCCTCGCCGCGGGACAGGGCTACGAGCAGTACTTC. Translated: CASSLAAGQGYEQYF.

To note about this clone: The sample carries other DNA sequences with the same CDR3. V and J are TRBV7-3 and TRBJ2-1; D unclear. Trimming pared 6 bases from V and 0 bases from J, leaving 6 bases between. Germline CDR1 reads SGHTA; CDR2 reads FQGTGA. The CDR3 runs 13 residues. As DNA, the CDR3 is TGTGCCAGCAGTCTAAGCTCCTACAATGAGCAGTTCTTC. This translates into CASSLSSYNEQFF.

This rearrangement joins TRBV10-1 to TRBJ1-1; maybe TRBD1 (5 bases). Between the trimmed V and J ends, which lost 2 bases and 4 bases, there was a span of 5 bases. The CDR3 has 12 residues. Germline CDR1 is WNHNN and CDR2 is SYGVQD (reference sequence). For the CDR3, the DNA is TGCGCCAGCAGTGAGGACAGCACTGAAGCTTTCTTT. It codes for CASSEDSTEAFF.

The genes are TRBV6-1 and TRBJ2-7, with 10 bases that match TRBD2. This CDR3 contains 17 residues. The V gene end was trimmed by 4 bases and the J gene end by 0 bases; junction bases not matched to a gene: 9. Germline V gene sequence: CDR1 MNHNS, CDR2 SASEGT. CDR3 sequence reads: CASSGGWTSGNSYEQYF. CDR3 nucleotides: TGTGCCAGCAGTGGGGGATGGACTAGCGGAAACTCCTACGAGCAGTACTTC.

The chain links TRBV6-5 to TRBJ1-1; D unresolved. V lost 2 bases and J 4 bases, leaving 8 bases between the germline ends. Germline assignment: CDR1 MNHEY and CDR2 SVGAGI. This CDR3 has 13 amino acids. The CDR3 sequence is CASSYGWSTEAFF. The CDR3 DNA reads TGTGCCAGCAGTTACGGTTGGAGCACTGAAGCTTTCTTT.

The chain employs TRBV6-5 and TRBJ2-1; tentatively, D is TRBD2 (6 bases). The V gene lost 4 bases and the J gene lost 5 bases, with 15 bases spanning the gap. This CDR3 is built from 15 residues. From germline, CDR1 is MNHEY and CDR2 SVGAGI. CDR3 sequence (DNA): TGTGCCAGCAGTTCAGGAGCGGGCAATGACAATGAGCAGTTCTTC. This codes for CASSSGAGNDNEQFF.

The V call is TRBV2, the J call TRBJ2-1; possible D gene TRBD1, 5 bases. The CDR3 consists of 13 residues. V lost 7 bases and J lost 5, with 12 bases in between. Germline CDR1 is SNHLY and CDR2 is FYNNEI. The CDR3: CASKGFRNNEQFF. Written as DNA, the CDR3 is TGTGCCAGCAAGGGGTTCAGAAACAATGAGCAGTTCTTC. Filled out from reference TRBV2 and TRBJ2-1, the complete variable domain reads EPEVTQTPSHQVTQMGQEVILRCVPISNHLYFYWYRQILGQKVEFLVSFYNNEISEKSEIFDDQFSVERPDGSNFTLKIRSTKLEDSAMYFCASKGFRNNEQFFGPGTRLTVL.

This clone was recorded only once. CDR3 sequence reads: CASSPILTGGAGGYTF. For the CDR3, the DNA is TGTGCCAGCAGCCCGATCCTTACGGGGGGCGCTGGTGGCTACACCTTC. The chain has TRBV28 and TRBJ1-2; the D gene is possibly TRBD1 (6 bases). Trimming shortened V by 6 bases and J by 7 bases, and 24 bases separated the two germline ends. CDR1 and CDR2 (germline): MDHEN, SYDVKM. The CDR3 sequence is 16 residues long.

The chain has TRBV7-2 and TRBJ2-3; 12 bases match TRBD2. The CDR3 contains 17 residues. Germline lookup yields CDR1 SGHTA and CDR2 FQGNSA. V was clipped by 1 base and J by 4 bases; unmatched bases: 6. The CDR3 here is CASSLGASGGASDTQYF. CDR3 coding DNA: TGTGCCAGCAGCTTAGGGGCTAGCGGGGGGGCATCAGATACGCAGTATTTT.

J is TRBJ1-5 and V is TRBV11-2; possibly TRBD1 for D (5 bases). In germline, CDR1 is SGHAT, CDR2 FQNNGV. CDR3 length equals 16 residues. The germline V and J ends were trimmed by 5 bases and 4 bases, with 18 bases remaining between them. The CDR3 nucleotides read TGTGCCAGCAGCCTAGGACTTCAGGGTTTGAATCAGCCCCAGCATTTT. It yields the protein CASSLGLQGLNQPQHF.

This clone has just one count. Relative to the germline gene, one junction end is altered; a read error may explain this. The CDR3 is CASRRGGNPEAFF. The CDR3, as DNA: TGTGCCAGCAGACGCGGGGGGAACCCTGAAGCTTTCTTT. This chain links TRBV7-2 with TRBJ1-1; possible D gene TRBD1, 5 bases. CDR1 and CDR2 (germline): SGHTA, FQGNSA. The CDR3 is made up of 13 amino acids.

Only a few counts were recorded for this clone. J is TRBJ2-5 and V is TRBV5-5; TRBD2 agrees at 8 bases. The CDR3 runs to 14 residues. Germline loops: CDR1 SGHKS, CDR2 YYEKEE (reference sequence). Trimming took 3 bases from V and 5 from J; bases not matched to a gene: 6. The DNA of the CDR3 is TGTGCCAGCAGCTCGGTCGCGGGAGGCGAGACCCAGTACTTC. Amino acids: CASSSVAGGETQYF.

The chain uses TRBV5-1 and TRBJ1-1; no definite D call. Germline CDR1 reads SGHRS; CDR2 reads YFSETQ. The V gene lost 3 bases and the J gene lost 6 bases, with 12 bases spanning the gap. CDR3 length equals 13 residues. The CDR3: CASSWSSSSEAFF. The DNA of the CDR3 is TGCGCCAGCAGCTGGAGTTCAAGCTCTGAAGCTTTCTTT. The full variable domain, its missing parts supplied by reference TRBV5-1 and TRBJ1-1, is KAGVTQTPRYLIKTRGQQVTLSCSPISGHRSVSWYQQTPGQGLQFLFEYFSETQRNKGNFPGRFSGRQFSNSRSEMNVSTLELGDSALYLCASSWSSSSEAFFGQGTRLTVV.

The chain joins TRBV5-1 to TRBJ2-7; D is possibly TRBD1 (5 bases). Germline-derived CDR1 and CDR2 are SGHRS and YFSETQ. The CDR3 sequence is 14 residues long. The V gene lost 0 bases and the J gene lost 5 bases, with 12 bases spanning the gap. The CDR3 here is CASSLGQSLNEQYF. The CDR3, as DNA: TGCGCCAGCAGCTTGGGACAGTCCCTAAACGAGCAGTACTTC.

The chain is built from TRBV15 and TRBJ1-5; no firm D call. The CDR3 totals 15 residues. Germline V lookup: CDR1 LNHNV, CDR2 YYDKDF (reference sequence). Trimming shortened V by 1 base and J by 4 bases, and 11 bases separated the two germline ends. This chain's CDR3 is CATSRAGNANQPQHF. The CDR3 region has the DNA TGTGCCACCAGCAGAGCGGGGAACGCTAATCAGCCCCAGCATTTT.

The count of this clone is one. The J gene is TRBJ1-5, the V gene TRBV7-8; D uncertain. This CDR3 contains 20 residues. V lost 1 base and J 1 base, leaving 23 bases between the germline ends. Germline V gene sequence: CDR1 SGHVS, CDR2 FQNEAQ. CDR3 sequence reads: CASSLGVRGKMVPSNQPQHF. The DNA of the CDR3 is TGTGCCAGCAGCTTAGGGGTGCGGGGTAAGATGGTACCGAGCAATCAGCCCCAGCATTTT.

This chain links TRBV14 with TRBJ2-1; D not certain. CDR3 length: 15 amino acids. Germline-derived CDR1 and CDR2 are SGHDN and FVKESK. Trimming took 1 base from V and 0 from J, leaving 7 bases between them. For the CDR3, the DNA is TGTGCCAGCAGCCAAGCGCTTAGCTCCTACAATGAGCAGTTCTTC. As protein: CASSQALSSYNEQFF.

The chain is built from TRBV6-5 and TRBJ1-5; 8 nucleotides agree with TRBD1. The V gene's germline CDR1 is MNHEY and CDR2 SVGAGI. Trimming removed 5 bases from V and 7 bases from J; junction bases left unmatched: 10. The CDR3 has 15 residues. The CDR3 region is CASSQSGGAEQPQHF. The CDR3 DNA is TGTGCCAGCAGTCAATCAGGGGGCGCAGAACAGCCCCAGCATTTT.

The chain links TRBV4-1 to TRBJ1-5; D not certain. This CDR3 contains 16 residues. Per germline, CDR1 MGHRA and CDR2 YSYEKL. The ends were cut back, 0 bases at V and 0 bases at J, with 9 bases in the middle. The CDR3 nucleotides are TGCGCCAGCAGCCAAGAGTGGGCTAATAGCAATCAGCCCCAGCATTTT. Translated: CASSQEWANSNQPQHF.

The chain has TRBV7-2 and TRBJ1-1; TRBD1 might be the D (5 bases). This CDR3 contains 15 residues. Germline values: CDR1 SGHTA, CDR2 FQGNSA. V dropped 5 bases and J dropped 2 bases, with 15 bases sitting between them. Written as DNA, the CDR3 is TGTGCCAGCAGCCTACGACAGCCCGAAAACACTGAAGCTTTCTTT. Its translation is CASSLRQPENTEAFF.

V and J are TRBV14 and TRBJ2-5; 11 bases fit TRBD1. V lost 9 bases and J lost 9; bases outside the gene matches: 12. Germline V gives CDR1 SGHDN, CDR2 FVKESK. CDR3 length: 14 amino acids. CDR3 residues: CARLGTGGPRAQYF. Here the CDR3 DNA reads TGTGCCAGGCTCGGGACAGGGGGACCCAGGGCCCAGTACTTC. The whole variable domain, filled in from reference TRBV14 and TRBJ2-5, reads EAGVTQFPSHSVIEKGQTVTLRCDPISGHDNLYWYRRVMGKEIKFLLHFVKESKQDESGMPNNRFLAERTGGTYSTLKVQPAELEDSGVYFCARLGTGGPRAQYFGPGTRLLVL.

This clone appeared a few times. The chain combines TRBV11-2 with TRBJ2-7, with a tentative D call TRBD1 (5 bases). The length of the CDR3 is 15 residues. Germline V CDR1 and CDR2: SGHAT, FQNNGV. V was trimmed by 0 bases and J by 6 bases, leaving 15 bases between them. Here the CDR3 reads CASSLDSGTGLEQYF. The CDR3 coding sequence is TGTGCCAGCAGCTTAGATTCGGGCACAGGCCTCGAGCAGTACTTC.

V usage is TRBV7-3 and J usage is TRBJ2-7, with 11 bases fitting TRBD1. Germline CDR1 is SGHTA and CDR2 is FQGTGA. V shed 3 bases and J 3 bases; nucleotides not matched to a gene: 13. The CDR3 length is 18 residues. The chain's CDR3 is CASSFGQGAFFYGYEQYF. The CDR3 nucleotides read TGTGCCAGCAGCTTCGGACAGGGGGCTTTTTTTTATGGCTACGAGCAGTACTTC.

The CDR3, as DNA: TGTGCCAGCACCCGGGGACAGGCCCTCTACGAGCAGTACTTC. Encoded protein: CASTRGQALYEQYF. The rearrangement uses TRBV9 and TRBJ2-7; 8 bases agree with TRBD1. CDR1 SGDLS and CDR2 YYNGEE come from the germline V gene. The CDR3 contains 14 residues. Unmatched junction bases numbered 8, after V lost 6 bases and J lost 3 bases.

This chain links TRBV7-6 with TRBJ1-2; TRBD1 is a possible D gene (5 bases). This CDR3 has 14 residues. Germline V CDR1 and CDR2: SGHVS, FNYEAQ. The germline V and J ends were trimmed by 5 bases and 3 bases, with 13 bases remaining between them. The CDR3 loop reads CASSPTGHDYGYTF. CDR3 coding DNA: TGTGCCAGCAGCCCTACAGGTCACGACTATGGCTACACCTTC.